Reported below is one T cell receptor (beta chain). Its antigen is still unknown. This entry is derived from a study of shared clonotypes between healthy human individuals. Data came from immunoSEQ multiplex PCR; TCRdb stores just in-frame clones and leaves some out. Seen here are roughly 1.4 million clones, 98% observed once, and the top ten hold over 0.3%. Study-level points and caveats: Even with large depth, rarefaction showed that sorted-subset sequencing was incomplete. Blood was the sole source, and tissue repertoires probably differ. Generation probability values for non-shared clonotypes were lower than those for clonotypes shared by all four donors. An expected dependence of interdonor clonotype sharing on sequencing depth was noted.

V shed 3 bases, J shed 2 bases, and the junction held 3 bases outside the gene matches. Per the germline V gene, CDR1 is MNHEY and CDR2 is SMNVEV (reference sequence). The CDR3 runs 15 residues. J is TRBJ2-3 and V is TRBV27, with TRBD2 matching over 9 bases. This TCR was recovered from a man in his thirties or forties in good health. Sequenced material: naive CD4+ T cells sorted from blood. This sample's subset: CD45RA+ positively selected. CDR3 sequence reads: CASSFRTSDTDTQYF. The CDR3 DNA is TGTGCCAGCAGTTTTAGGACTAGCGACACAGATACGCAGTATTTT.